This T cell receptor (beta chain) was documented in a study of Graves' ophthalmopathy and Graves' hyperthyroidism. General study results and limits: Predictions made by the model for ophthalmopathy progression reached 70% to 71% sensitivity and less than 80% specificity.

Pregnant or lactating patients and those with other autoimmune diseases or uncontrolled infections were excluded. RNA transcripts were the source from which TCR beta CDR3 regions were amplified. RT-PCR with HTBI primers came first, then second-round multiplex PCR. TCRdb fed the multiplex PCR reads into MiXCR, producing one record per CDR3 protein. The sample yields almost 400,000 distinct CDR3 sequences, about 17% seen once. Only one count was recorded for this clonotype. The antigen remains undetermined. The sample comprised peripheral blood. The origin of this receptor is a woman younger than 30 with Graves' ophthalmopathy.

CDR3 sequence: CASSLRQGATEAFF. CDR3 sequence (DNA): TGTGCCAGCAGTTTAAGACAGGGCGCCACTGAAGCTTTCTTT. The chain uses TRBV12-3 or TRBV12-4 and TRBJ1-1, with 7 bases identical to TRBD1. Unmatched junction bases numbered 4, after V lost 2 bases and J lost 4 bases. The CDR3 covers 14 residues.